Only a few counts were recorded for the clone carrying this TCR beta chain. This record comes from a study of blood T cells in healthy people across ages. Turning to the study itself: When template switching was applied, about one barcoded beta molecule was captured per two T cells.

The germline V gene has CDR1 SGHTA and CDR2 FQGNSA. Germline trimming cut 5 bases from V and 2 bases from J; bases unmatched to any gene: 2. This CDR3 is built from 14 residues. A second roughly 6 to 11 cycle PCR used barcoded and J-beta primers. Every cDNA molecule bore a tag from a template-switch adaptor containing 12 random nucleotides. TCRdb reanalysed the 5' RACE reads using MiXCR and keeps one entry per CDR3 protein. The repertoire has approximately 600,000 distinct CDR3 sequences, around 54% of them found once; the top ten carry over 30%. Peripheral blood from each donor was collected in a volume of approximately 10 milliliters.

This sequence originates from a man aged 55 to 70 in good health. Sequences were obtained from blood. The chain joins TRBV7-2 to TRBJ1-4; 7 nucleotides agree with TRBD1. CDR3 residues: CASSRQGTNEKLFF. The CDR3 nucleotides are TGTGCCAGCAGCCGACAGGGTACTAATGAAAAACTGTTTTTT.